These T cell receptor beta chains were read from a single sample in a study of blood T cell repertoires in COVID-19. Some clones are missing from TCRdb's copy, which holds only in-frame ones; the method was immunoSEQ multiplex PCR. The sample yields about 220,000 clones, 65% to 85% seen once. Material: peripheral blood. These receptors were obtained from a woman aged 45-60 years with acute or convalescent COVID-19. CDR3s include the opening cysteine and the closing phenylalanine or tryptophan.

v_gene	j_gene	CDR3aa
TRBV21-1	TRBJ1-2	CASSNRRDSSTANYGYTF
TRBV5-1	TRBJ1-1	CASSLVAGGWDTEAFF
TRBV19	TRBJ2-3	CASSLPGQVTDTQYF
TRBV2	TRBJ2-7	CASSEREYEQYF
TRBV7-9	TRBJ2-5	CASSHTTGEETQYF
TRBV13	TRBJ2-3	CASSFRTGGADTQYF
TRBV5-1	TRBJ2-3	CASSLLSGEGTQYF
TRBV19	TRBJ1-2	CASRDGQGQVYGYTF
TRBV6-2/TRBV6-3	TRBJ2-7	CASSYSGTGVTYEQYF
TRBV27	TRBJ2-7	CASSLRQGVHEQYF
TRBV24-1	TRBJ2-2	CATSDYSSGPPNTGELFF
TRBV28	TRBJ2-5	CASSAQGTYQETQYF
TRBV20-1	TRBJ1-2	CSALLNHGYTF
TRBV6-1	TRBJ1-5	CASSEGQGANQPQHF
TRBV11-2	TRBJ2-7	CASSFGGSYEQYF
TRBV25-1	TRBJ2-3	CASEPTAGGLADTQYF
TRBV6-6	TRBJ2-3	CASSHLRLAGETDTQYF
TRBV6-6	TRBJ1-4	CASSYLVNEKLFF
TRBV10-3	TRBJ2-2	CAISVDSANTGELFF
TRBV19	TRBJ2-2	CASSQGRDTGELFF
TRBV5-4	TRBJ2-7	CASSSTGAQTYEQYF
TRBV10-3	TRBJ2-5	CAISALGLAGEGETQYF
TRBV5-1	TRBJ2-1	CASSPPWAGGIDEQFF
TRBV9	TRBJ1-5	CASSGGQFPNQPQHF
TRBV28	TRBJ2-7	CASSLRTGGSYEQYF
TRBV14	TRBJ2-5	CASSQDRRGRDIVGETQYF
TRBV24-1	TRBJ2-3	CATSDFPAGGTDTQYF
TRBV5-1	TRBJ2-7	CASSWQGGYEQYF
TRBV9	TRBJ1-5	CASSASPPEWQGGNQPQHF
TRBV6-5	TRBJ2-5	CASSTREAETQYF
TRBV10-3	TRBJ2-1	CAISEEGQPYNEQFF
TRBV6-1	TRBJ1-6	CASSEASKINSPLHF
TRBV18	TRBJ1-1	CASSPGQGAGPEAFF
TRBV5-1	TRBJ2-1	CASGSGSSGYNEQFF
TRBV3-1/TRBV3-2	TRBJ2-1	CASRQVNEQFF
TRBV24-1	TRBJ2-1	CATSGTRGGDEQFF
TRBV11-3	TRBJ2-1	CASSFSGNEQFF
TRBV27	TRBJ2-7	CASSLGWGVNEQYF
TRBV7-2	TRBJ2-1	CASSSTGLAGDAFF
TRBV5-1	TRBJ2-3	CASSSGTAPSTDTQYF
TRBV28	TRBJ1-6	CASTGQSSPLHF
TRBV4-1	TRBJ2-1	CASSQEITSGSRDEQFF
TRBV29-1	TRBJ2-2	CSVSSVANTGELFF
TRBV10-1	TRBJ2-2	CASSEWGEGLFF
TRBV28	TRBJ1-1	CASRPPLGPEAFF
TRBV5-4	TRBJ2-7	CASSPTGQGRSYEQYF
TRBV6-1	TRBJ2-5	CASSEVRWYRGETQYF
TRBV28	TRBJ1-3	CASSLAGLGNTIYF
TRBV11-2	TRBJ2-2	CASSRMGQGHRAGELFF
TRBV6-5	TRBJ2-5	CASTLAGGTETQYF
TRBV6-6	TRBJ1-1	CASTGSPGYTEAFF
TRBV9	TRBJ1-1	CASSPGDTEAFF
TRBV20-1	TRBJ2-7	CSASERVQYF
TRBV11-2	TRBJ1-1	CASSQIGTGGWQGEAFF
TRBV30	TRBJ2-5	CAWSVRGGARRETQYF
TRBV6-6	TRBJ2-1	CASSHRGLAQGSYNEQFF
TRBV28	TRBJ2-5	CASSLRGQGADVETQYF
TRBV19	TRBJ2-5	CASSTRDRIVETQYF